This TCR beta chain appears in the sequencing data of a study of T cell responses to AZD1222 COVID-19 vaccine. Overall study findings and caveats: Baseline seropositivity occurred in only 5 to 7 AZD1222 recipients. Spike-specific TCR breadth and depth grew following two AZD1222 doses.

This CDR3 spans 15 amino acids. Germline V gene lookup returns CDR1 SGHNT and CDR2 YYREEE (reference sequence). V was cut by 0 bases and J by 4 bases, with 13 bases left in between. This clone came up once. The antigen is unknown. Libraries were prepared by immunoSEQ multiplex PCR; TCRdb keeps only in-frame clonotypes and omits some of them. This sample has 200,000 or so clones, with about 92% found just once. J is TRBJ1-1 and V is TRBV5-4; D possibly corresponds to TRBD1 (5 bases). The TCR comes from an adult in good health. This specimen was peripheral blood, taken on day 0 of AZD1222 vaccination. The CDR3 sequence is CASSLVGGEGTEAFF. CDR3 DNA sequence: TGTGCCAGCAGCTTGGTGGGGGGAGAGGGCACTGAAGCTTTCTTT. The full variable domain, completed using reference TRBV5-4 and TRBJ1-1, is ETGVTQSPTHLIKTRGQQVTLRCSSQSGHNTVSWYQQALGQGPQFIFQYYREEENGRGNFPPRFSGLQFPNYSSELNVNALELDDSALYLCASSLVGGEGTEAFFGQGTRLTVV.